The 22 T cell receptor beta chains below come from one sample, sequenced in a study of early T cells in non-severe SARS-CoV-2 infection. Via MiXCR, TCRdb re-called the 5' RACE reads, giving one row per CDR3 protein. The sample holds more than 55,000 distinct CDR3 sequences; approximately 12% are singletons and the top ten take roughly 4%. Sequencing was carried out using whole blood. The receptors were gathered from an adult who was a healthcare worker with PCR-confirmed SARS-CoV-2 infection or an uninfected control (not recorded which).

The table lists this clonotype with a few counts. This chain links TRBV6-2 or TRBV6-3 with TRBJ2-7; no clear D. In germline, CDR1 is MNHEY, CDR2 SVGEGT. This CDR3 has 13 residues. The V end lost 4 bases, the J end lost 0 bases, and 7 bases lay between the germline ends. The CDR3 reads CASSFGFSYEQYF. As DNA, the CDR3 is TGTGCCAGCAGTTTCGGATTCTCCTACGAGCAGTACTTC.

This clonotype has a count of ten or more. The chain recombines TRBV30 with TRBJ2-1; TRBD2 matches at 8 bases. Unmatched junction bases numbered 10, after V lost 1 base and J lost 8 bases. The CDR3 is made up of 15 amino acids. From germline, CDR1 is GTSNPN and CDR2 SVGIG (reference sequence). CDR3 sequence (DNA): TGTGCCTGGAGTGGAAGCGGGGGCCCTGGCCATGAGCAGTTCTTC. The encoded protein is CAWSGSGGPGHEQFF.

This clonotype was detected ten times or more. J is TRBJ2-7 and V is TRBV5-1; weak D call: TRBD2 (5 bases). Trimming stripped 0 bases from V and 2 bases from J, with 12 bases between. CDR3 length: 15 amino acids. The germline CDR1 and CDR2 sequences are SGHRS and YFSETQ. The chain's CDR3 is CASSLEAVNPYEQYF. In DNA form, the CDR3 reads TGCGCCAGCAGCTTGGAAGCGGTTAACCCCTACGAGCAGTACTTC.

The table lists this clonotype with many counts. The rearrangement joins TRBV5-1 to TRBJ1-2, with D possibly TRBD1 on 5 matching bases. The V end lost 5 bases, the J end lost 4 bases, and 9 bases lay between the germline ends. Germline values: CDR1 SGHRS, CDR2 YFSETQ. The CDR3 is 12 residues long. The CDR3 nucleotides are TGCGCCAGCAGAGACAGTGGCTATGGCTACACCTTC. As protein: CASRDSGYGYTF.

This clonotype was seen repeatedly, ten times or more. The gene calls are TRBV3-1 and TRBJ1-2; D is unresolved. This CDR3 spans 13 amino acids. In germline, CDR1 is LGHDT, CDR2 YNNKEL (reference sequence). V was shortened by 1 base and J by 7 bases, with 10 bases between the two germline ends. CDR3 coding DNA: TGTGCCAGCAGCCAAGGCGCTCTAGGTGGCTACACCTTC. It codes for CASSQGALGGYTF.

The CDR3 loop is CASSDPYSFGETQYF. In nucleotides, the CDR3 is TGTGCCAGCAGCGACCCCTATTCCTTTGGGGAGACCCAGTACTTC. The rearrangement links TRBV11-2 to TRBJ2-5; D is ambiguous. The CDR3 length is 15 residues. V was clipped by 5 bases and J by 5 bases, with 18 bases between them. Per the germline V gene, CDR1 is SGHAT and CDR2 is FQNNGV.

This clonotype was found a few times. The J gene is TRBJ2-3, the V gene TRBV5-4, with 9 positions matching TRBD1. Germline V gene lookup returns CDR1 SGHNT and CDR2 YYREEE (reference sequence). V shed 4 bases and J 3 bases; nucleotides not matched to a gene: 12. There are 17 residues in the CDR3. The CDR3 here is CASSVLTGGAGTDTQYF. CDR3 in DNA: TGTGCCAGCAGCGTATTAACAGGGGGCGCAGGTACAGATACGCAGTATTTT.

This clonotype was picked up a small number of times. The chain employs TRBV4-3 and TRBJ2-2; TRBD2 agrees at 7 bases. J lost 5 bases, V lost 1 base, and 10 bases had no gene match. This CDR3 region has 17 residues. CDR1 and CDR2 (germline): LGHNA, YSLEER. The CDR3 is CASSQGHLGGKTGELFF. The CDR3 region has the DNA TGCGCCAGCAGCCAAGGACATTTGGGGGGGAAGACCGGGGAGCTGTTTTTT.

This clonotype occurred many times. The gene calls are TRBV6-5 and TRBJ2-6; possible D gene TRBD2, 5 bases. V gave up 5 bases and J gave up 0 bases, with 5 bases separating them. Germline CDR1 and CDR2: MNHEY and SVGAGI. The CDR3 sequence is 14 residues long. CDR3 nucleotide sequence: TGTGCCAGCAGTGGGAGCTCTGGGGCCAACGTCCTGACTTTC. Encoded protein: CASSGSSGANVLTF.

Judged by abundance, this clonotype is medium-sized. The V and J genes are TRBV11-2 and TRBJ2-4; either TRBD1 or TRBD2 may supply D (5 bases each). V was pared by 5 bases and J by 5 bases, with 7 bases between. Germline CDR1 reads SGHAT; CDR2 reads FQNNGV. The CDR3 spans 12 residues. The CDR3 here is CASSRDQNIQYF. CDR3 sequence (DNA): TGTGCCAGCAGCCGGGACCAAAACATTCAGTACTTC.

This clonotype was picked up many times. The CDR3: CASSQAGGDGYTF. As DNA, the CDR3 is TGCGCCAGCAGCCAAGCGGGGGGCGATGGCTACACCTTC. V usage is TRBV4-1 and J usage is TRBJ1-2; tentative D call: TRBD1 (6 bases). Trimming left V 1 base short and J 6 bases short, with 9 bases between. This CDR3 contains 13 residues. The V gene's germline CDR1 is MGHRA and CDR2 YSYEKL.

This clonotype was seen a few times. The chain combines TRBV19 with TRBJ2-3; TRBD1 might be the D (6 bases). Trimming removed 5 bases at V and 4 bases at J, with 19 bases between. Germline loops: CDR1 LNHDA, CDR2 SQIVND (reference sequence). This CDR3 is built from 16 residues. Here the CDR3 reads CASSARTVGLADTQYF. CDR3 DNA: TGTGCCAGTAGTGCCAGGACAGTCGGATTAGCAGATACGCAGTATTTT.

This clonotype was counted ten times or more. V gene TRBV20-1 combines with J gene TRBJ2-5; 7 bases agree with TRBD1. Unmatched junction bases numbered 3, after V lost 4 bases and J lost 1 base. From germline, CDR1 is DFQATT and CDR2 SNEGSKA (reference sequence). The CDR3 is 13 amino acids. CDR3 nucleotide sequence: TGCAGTGCTACCGGACAGGTCCAAGAGACCCAGTACTTC. It codes for CSATGQVQETQYF.

Of note for this clonotype: Because the CDR3's place on the DNA is in doubt, the DNA is left out and the CDR3 is given as listed by TCRdb. This chain connects TRBV7-9 to TRBJ1-4; TRBD1 is taken as the D call from the table, unchecked against the DNA. Inclusive of both ends, the CDR3 amounts to 15 amino acids. CDR1 is SEHNR and CDR2 is FQNEAQ in the germline V gene (reference sequence). The CDR3 reads CASIKVGQGNEKPFF.

This clonotype was recorded many times. The CDR3 protein is CASSQDLRHLEAFF. The CDR3 DNA is TGTGCCAGCAGCCAAGATCTCCGGCATCTTGAAGCTTTCTTT. The gene calls are TRBV3-1 and TRBJ1-1; D unclear. CDR1 and CDR2 from the germline V gene are LGHDT and YNNKEL (reference sequence). This CDR3 is built from 14 residues. Trimming left V 0 bases short and J 7 bases short, with 12 bases between.

This clonotype has at least ten counts. This chain uses TRBV6-2 or TRBV6-3 with TRBJ2-1; 12 nucleotides line up with TRBD2. The CDR3 sequence is 14 residues long. The V segment lost 10 bases and the J segment 7 bases; nucleotides outside the gene matches: 8. Germline V gene lookup returns CDR1 MNHEY and CDR2 SVGEGT. Here the CDR3 reads CATQTSGRRNEQFF. As DNA, the CDR3 is TGTGCCACCCAGACTAGCGGGAGAAGGAATGAGCAGTTCTTC.

The chain employs TRBV28 and TRBJ1-2, with 8 bases lining up with TRBD1. V dropped 2 bases and J dropped 7; count of bases not matched to a gene: 3. This CDR3 comprises 13 residues. CDR1 and CDR2 (germline): MDHEN, SYDVKM. Here the CDR3 reads CASSLQGAGGYTF. The CDR3 bases are TGTGCCAGCAGTTTACAGGGGGCTGGTGGCTACACCTTC.

This clonotype has ten or more counts. The chain links TRBV7-8 to TRBJ1-1, with D perhaps matching TRBD1 (5 bases). Germline V gene sequence: CDR1 SGHVS, CDR2 FQNEAQ. V gave up 4 bases and J gave up 0 bases, with 6 bases separating them. The CDR3 totals 13 residues. Here the CDR3 DNA reads TGTGCCAGCAGCTGGGGGATGAACACTGAAGCTTTCTTT. It codes for CASSWGMNTEAFF.

This clonotype was seen at least ten times. Here the CDR3 reads CASSKDVNTGELFF. The CDR3 DNA sequence: TGCGCCAGCAGCAAGGATGTGAACACCGGGGAGCTGTTTTTT. The chain has TRBV10-1 and TRBJ2-2, with D unresolved. Germline V gives CDR1 WNHNN, CDR2 SYGVQD (reference sequence). V was cut by 6 bases and J by 1 base, with 9 bases left in between. The CDR3 runs to 14 residues.

This clonotype was recorded many times. The chain joins TRBV2 to TRBJ2-7; TRBD2 aligns across 7 bases. The germline V gene has CDR1 SNHLY and CDR2 FYNNEI. The trim removed 8 bases at V and 6 bases at J, leaving 10 bases unmatched. This CDR3 has 13 amino acids. The CDR3 coding sequence is TGTGCCAGCGGGGCTAGCGGTGTGAGCGAGCAGTACTTC. Its translation is CASGASGVSEQYF. Drawing the rest from reference TRBV2 and TRBJ2-7, the complete variable domain is EPEVTQTPSHQVTQMGQEVILRCVPISNHLYFYWYRQILGQKVEFLVSFYNNEISEKSEIFDDQFSVERPDGSNFTLKIRSTKLEDSAMYFCASGASGVSEQYFGPGTRLTVT.

This clonotype was seen ten or more times. The V gene is TRBV4-1, the J gene TRBJ1-4; D is unresolved. Trimming stripped 1 base from V and 6 bases from J, with 3 bases between. This CDR3 contains 12 residues. Germline V CDR1 and CDR2: MGHRA, YSYEKL. The CDR3 protein is CASSQAYEKLFF. In nucleotides, the CDR3 is TGCGCCAGCAGCCAAGCGTATGAAAAACTGTTTTTT.

This clonotype was detected many times. The chain uses TRBV28 and TRBJ2-5, with no clear D. This CDR3 is built from 11 residues. Germline V gene sequence: CDR1 MDHEN, CDR2 SYDVKM. Deletions cut 9 bases from V and 1 base from J, with 6 bases between. The CDR3 protein is CASKAQETQYF. The CDR3 nucleotides are TGTGCCAGTAAGGCCCAAGAGACCCAGTACTTC.